A single T cell receptor beta chain is shown here with its context. The antigen remains unidentified. Clones were read by immunoSEQ multiplex PCR, and TCRdb kept only the in-frame ones, dropping some. Among 250,000 to 400,000 clones, over 75% were seen once, and the ten largest hold roughly 0.88%. This specimen belongs to a study of cytomegalovirus exposure and HLA in healthy donors. Broader study findings: First-cohort TCR clusters tended to co-occur in the 130 or so validation repertoires, a later analysis found.

Sequencing input: PBMCs. The clonotype originates from a man aged 30 to 39 in good health and CMV-seronegative.

CDR3 sequence reads: CASSLETESSGANVLTF. CDR3 coding DNA: TGTGCCAGTAGTCTCGAGACAGAGAGCTCTGGGGCCAACGTCCTGACTTTC. The chain is built from TRBV19 and TRBJ2-6, with D tentatively TRBD1 (5 bases). The CDR3 runs to 17 residues. V lost 5 bases and J 0 bases, leaving 14 bases between the germline ends. Germline V gives CDR1 LNHDA, CDR2 SQIVND (reference sequence).